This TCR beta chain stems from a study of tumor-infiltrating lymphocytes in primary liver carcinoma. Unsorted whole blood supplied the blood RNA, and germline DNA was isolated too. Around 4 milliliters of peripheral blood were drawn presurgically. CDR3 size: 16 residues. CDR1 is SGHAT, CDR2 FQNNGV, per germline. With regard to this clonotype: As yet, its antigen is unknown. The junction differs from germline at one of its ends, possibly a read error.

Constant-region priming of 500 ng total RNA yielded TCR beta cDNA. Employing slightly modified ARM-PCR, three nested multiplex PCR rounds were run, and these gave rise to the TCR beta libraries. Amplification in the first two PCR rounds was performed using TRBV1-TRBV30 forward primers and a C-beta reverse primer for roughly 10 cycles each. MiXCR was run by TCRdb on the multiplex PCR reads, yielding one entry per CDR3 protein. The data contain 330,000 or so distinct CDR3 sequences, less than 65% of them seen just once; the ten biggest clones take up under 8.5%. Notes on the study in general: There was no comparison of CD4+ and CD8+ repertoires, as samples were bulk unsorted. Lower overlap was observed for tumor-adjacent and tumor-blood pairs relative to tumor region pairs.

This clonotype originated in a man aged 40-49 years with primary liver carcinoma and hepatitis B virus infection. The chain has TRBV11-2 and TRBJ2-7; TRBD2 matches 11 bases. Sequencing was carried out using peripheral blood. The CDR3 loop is CAISPPGLAEGNEWYF. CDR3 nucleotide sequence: TGTGCCATCAGCCCACCGGGACTAGCGGAGGGAAACGAGTGGTACTTC.